Below are 3 T cell receptor beta chains sequenced from a single sample in a study of T cells in Graves' hyperthyroidism and ophthalmopathy. Using RNA transcripts as the source, TCR beta CDR3 regions were amplified. HTBI primers were the set used in a first-round RT-PCR of the TCR CDR3. TCRdb passed the multiplex PCR reads through MiXCR, listing each CDR3 protein once. The table has hundreds of thousands of distinct CDR3 sequences, 20% to 25% seen once; the top ten hold approximately 49%. The sequencing input was blood. These receptors were obtained from a woman aged 70-85 years with Graves' ophthalmopathy.

In this sample, this clonotype turned up a few times. The V and J genes are TRBV15 and TRBJ2-5, with no clear D. This CDR3 is 12 amino acids long. V dropped 4 bases and J dropped 1 base, with 4 bases sitting between them. Germline-derived CDR1 and CDR2 are LNHNV and YYDKDF (reference sequence). CDR3 nucleotide sequence: TGTGCCACCAGCACCAGCCAAGAGACCCAGTACTTC. It codes for CATSTSQETQYF.

The CDR3 reads CASSQGRVGSYEQYF. The CDR3, as DNA: TGCGCCAGCAGCCAAGGGCGGGTGGGGTCCTACGAGCAGTACTTC. V usage is TRBV4-3 and J usage is TRBJ2-7; D possibly corresponds to TRBD2 (5 bases). V shed 1 base and J shed 1 base, with 11 bases lying between them. Germline assignment: CDR1 LGHNA and CDR2 YSLEER. The CDR3 consists of 15 residues.

The V gene is TRBV2, the J gene TRBJ1-4; D unresolved. V shed 6 bases and J shed 7 bases, with 6 bases lying between them. CDR1 is SNHLY, CDR2 FYNNEI, per germline. This CDR3 is built from 11 residues. CDR3 in amino acids: CASSPFEKLFF. CDR3 DNA: TGTGCCAGCAGCCCGTTTGAAAAACTGTTTTTT.